What follows is one TCR beta chain and its context. Its target is not known. This record comes from a study of monozygotic twins with inflammatory bowel disease. General observations from the study: The study found lower TCRbeta diversity (inverse Simpson) in IBD patients than in healthy co-twins.

Each UMI, carrying a 6-nucleotide sample barcode, came from template switching. Both TCRalpha and TCRbeta cDNA were subjected to two nested PCRs lasting around 15 and 9 cycles. TCRdb reprocessed the 5' RACE reads and stores each CDR3 protein as one record, lacking DNA. The sample includes 110,000 to 150,000 distinct CDR3 sequences. Sequencing was performed on blood. The receptor's source is a human donor with ulcerative colitis or Crohn's disease, or a healthy co-twin of an affected twin (not recorded which).

The CDR3 here is CASSSTRTRRETQYF. V usage is TRBV7-6 and J usage is TRBJ2-5. CDR3 length equals 15 residues. Germline V gene sequence: CDR1 SGHVS, CDR2 FNYEAQ. Drawing the rest from reference TRBV7-6 and TRBJ2-5, the complete variable domain is GAGVSQSPRYKVTKRGQDVALRCDPISGHVSLYWYRQALGQGPEFLTYFNYEAQQDKSGLPNDRFSAERPEGSISTLTIQRTEQRDSAMYRCASSSTRTRRETQYFGPGTRLLVL.